Listed here are 29 T cell receptor beta chains from one sample, sequenced in a study of CD8 T cells in ankylosing spondylitis. Findings and limits, study-wide: In ankylosing spondylitis blood, a motif of eight highly homologous TCR beta variants appeared characteristic.

The antigens these receptors bind are not known. TCRdb used MiXCR to reprocess the 5' RACE reads, holding one entry per CDR3 protein. The sample yields roughly 670,000 distinct CDR3 sequences, around 20% seen once. The sequencing sample was made of blood, either unsorted or a sorted T cell fraction (not recorded which). Every receptor here comes from a male donor with ankylosing spondylitis.

The chain employs TRBV6-2 or TRBV6-3 and TRBJ2-5, with 8 bases that match TRBD2. Losses at the gene ends were 6 bases for V and 3 bases for J; bases not matched to a gene: 6. The CDR3 is made up of 14 amino acids. Germline V gene sequence: CDR1 MNHEY, CDR2 SVGEGT. The CDR3 nucleotides are TGTGCCAGCAGCCGTTTTAGCGGGAAAGAGACCCAGTACTTC. Amino acids: CASSRFSGKETQYF.

Remarks on this clonotype: Being one base from a much bigger clone, this may be a read error. The genes are TRBV29-1 and TRBJ1-1; D is unclear. This CDR3 is built from 11 residues. Germline assignment: CDR1 SQVTM and CDR2 ANQGSEA. Trimming took 2 bases from V and 3 from J, leaving 4 bases between them. CDR3 nucleotides: TGCAGCGTTGAAACGGACACTGAAGCTTTCTTT. It encodes CSVETDTEAFF.

The rearrangement joins TRBV6-2 or TRBV6-3 to TRBJ2-3; D remains ambiguous. There are 15 residues in the CDR3. Trimming took off 1 base at V and 2 bases at J, with 10 bases between the two ends. In germline, CDR1 is MNHEY, CDR2 SVGEGT. CDR3 amino acids: CASSYFGPYTDTQYF. CDR3 coding DNA: TGTGCCAGCAGTTACTTTGGACCTTACACAGATACGCAGTATTTT.

The chain joins TRBV20-1 to TRBJ2-7; no clear D gene. CDR3 length: 15 amino acids. CDR1 is DFQATT, CDR2 SNEGSKA, per germline (reference sequence). Trimming took off 3 bases at V and 3 bases at J, with 18 bases between the two ends. This chain's CDR3 is CSASRPGSLFYEQYF. The DNA of the CDR3 is TGCAGTGCTAGTCGACCCGGGTCCCTATTCTACGAGCAGTACTTC.

J is TRBJ1-2 and V is TRBV3-1; D not resolved. V was clipped by 0 bases and J by 2 bases, with 7 bases between them. The CDR3 extends over 14 amino acids. Germline CDR1 reads LGHDT; CDR2 reads YNNKEL (reference sequence). The CDR3 sequence: CASSQESSNYGYTF. The CDR3 DNA sequence: TGTGCCAGCAGCCAAGAAAGTAGCAACTATGGCTACACCTTC.

This clonotype was detected only a few times. This chain links TRBV12-3 or TRBV12-4 with TRBJ2-1; TRBD1 matches 7 bases. V gave up 6 bases and J gave up 1 base; unmatched junction bases: 6. This CDR3 region has 15 residues. The DNA for the CDR3 is TGTGCCAGCAGACTGGGGACAGATTCCTACAATGAGCAGTTCTTC. Residues: CASRLGTDSYNEQFF.

The chain employs TRBV12-3 or TRBV12-4 and TRBJ2-3, with 10 bases identical to TRBD2. Trimming cost V 5 bases and J 4 bases; bases outside gene matches: 6. This CDR3 contains 15 residues. CDR3 nucleotide sequence: TGTGCCAGCAGTGCAGCGGGAGGGCTGGCAGATACGCAGTATTTT. Residues: CASSAAGGLADTQYF.

V usage is TRBV5-1 and J usage is TRBJ2-1, with TRBD2 matching over 8 bases. Germline assignment: CDR1 SGHRS and CDR2 YFSETQ. V gave up 4 bases and J gave up 9 bases; unmatched junction bases: 15. This CDR3 spans 16 amino acids. The CDR3 DNA follows: TGCGCCAGCAGCACCGGGAGGGCCACTCGAGGTAGTGAGCAGTTCTTC. This codes for CASSTGRATRGSEQFF.

This clonotype was seen a handful of times. This chain uses TRBV24-1 with TRBJ2-2, with TRBD1 matching over 8 bases. The CDR3 is 16 amino acids. CDR1 KGHDR and CDR2 SFDVKD come from the germline V gene. V lost 5 bases and J lost 0; bases outside the gene matches: 4. CDR3 residues: CATSGDRNTNTGELFF. CDR3 bases: TGTGCCACCAGTGGGGACAGGAATACGAACACCGGGGAGCTGTTTTTT.

This clonotype was recorded a few times. The chain links TRBV30 to TRBJ1-1; D remains unclear. Germline CDR1 and CDR2: GTSNPN and SVGIG (reference sequence). Trimming stripped 1 base from V and 6 bases from J, with 6 bases between. The CDR3 is 11 residues long. This chain's CDR3 is CAWSAQSEAFF. Written as DNA, the CDR3 is TGTGCCTGGAGTGCCCAGTCTGAAGCTTTCTTT.

The rearrangement links TRBV12-3 or TRBV12-4 to TRBJ1-1; the D is unclear. V lost 6 bases and J 0 bases, leaving 11 bases between the germline ends. This CDR3 region has 14 residues. CDR3 protein: CASSPLHMNTEAFF. The CDR3, as DNA: TGTGCCAGCAGCCCCTTGCATATGAACACTGAAGCTTTCTTT.

The V call is TRBV27, the J call TRBJ2-2; 7 positions match TRBD2. Trimming removed 7 bases from V and 3 bases from J; junction bases left unmatched: 17. The germline CDR1 and CDR2 sequences are MNHEY and SMNVEV (reference sequence). This CDR3 spans 18 amino acids. Here the CDR3 reads CASTTLRLAPGDTGELFF. The CDR3 DNA follows: TGTGCCAGCACCACACTCAGACTAGCCCCGGGGGACACCGGGGAGCTGTTTTTT.

V usage is TRBV20-1 and J usage is TRBJ1-2; tentatively, D is TRBD1 (6 bases). The CDR3 is made up of 11 amino acids. Per the germline V gene, CDR1 is DFQATT and CDR2 is SNEGSKA (reference sequence). CDR3 loop: CTPGDLYGYTF. The CDR3 nucleotides read TGCACCCCAGGGGATCTCTATGGCTACACCTTC.

In its sample, this clonotype was seen a few times. The V call is TRBV11-1, the J call TRBJ2-3; 12 nucleotides align to TRBD2. This CDR3 contains 18 residues. CDR1 and CDR2 from the germline V gene are SGHAT and FQDESV (reference sequence). The V and J ends lost 0 bases and 1 base, in that order; junction bases with no gene match: 5. CDR3 region: CASSLAERLAGGTDTQYF. CDR3 bases: TGTGCCAGCAGCTTAGCAGAGAGACTAGCGGGGGGCACAGATACGCAGTATTTT.

This rearrangement joins TRBV12-3 or TRBV12-4 to TRBJ1-6, with a weak D call TRBD1 (5 bases). The ends were cut back, 3 bases at V and 0 bases at J, with 9 bases in the middle. The CDR3 totals 16 residues. The CDR3 DNA is TGTGCCAGCAGTTTCCAGGGAAGCTCCTATAATTCACCCCTCCACTTT. It is translated as CASSFQGSSYNSPLHF.

The chain uses TRBV12-3 or TRBV12-4 and TRBJ2-7; perhaps TRBD1 as D (6 bases). V lost 5 bases, J lost 7 bases, and 21 bases lay in between. The CDR3 contains 15 residues. CDR3 DNA sequence: TGTGCCAGCAGTCGGGACACTGAAATTGGGCTGGAGCAGTACTTC. Translating gives CASSRDTEIGLEQYF.

This clonotype has only a few counts. V and J are TRBV20-1 and TRBJ2-7; 8 bases are a match to TRBD2. Germline V lookup: CDR1 DFQATT, CDR2 SNEGSKA (reference sequence). The V gene end was trimmed by 4 bases and the J gene end by 1 base; junction bases not matched to a gene: 9. CDR3 length: 15 amino acids. The CDR3 nucleotides are TGCAGTGCTACAATGGCAACTAGCGGTTCCTACGAGCAGTACTTC. It specifies CSATMATSGSYEQYF.

J is TRBJ2-7 and V is TRBV4-1; 8 positions agree with TRBD2. CDR1 MGHRA and CDR2 YSYEKL come from the germline V gene. V dropped 2 bases and J dropped 2; count of bases not matched to a gene: 2. The CDR3 is 14 amino acids. The CDR3 DNA follows: TGCGCCAGCAGCCAACAGACTAGCGCCTACGAGCAGTACTTC. Protein product: CASSQQTSAYEQYF.

The gene calls are TRBV5-5 and TRBJ1-3; D is perhaps TRBD1 (5 bases). CDR3 length equals 15 residues. From germline, CDR1 is SGHKS and CDR2 YYEKEE (reference sequence). Trimming shortened V by 3 bases and J by 0 bases, and 10 bases separated the two germline ends. The CDR3 protein is CASSWGGYSGNTIYF. In DNA form, the CDR3 reads TGTGCCAGCAGCTGGGGGGGGTACTCTGGAAACACCATATATTTT. Full variable domain (remainder filled in from reference TRBV5-5 and TRBJ1-3): DAGVTQSPTHLIKTRGQQVTLRCSPISGHKSVSWYQQVLGQGPQFIFQYYEKEERGRGNFPDRFSARQFPNYSSELNVNALLLGDSALYLCASSWGGYSGNTIYFGEGSWLTVV.

This clonotype was detected a few times. This sequence joins TRBV12-3 or TRBV12-4 and TRBJ1-1, with D unresolved. The CDR3 has 14 residues. Trimming took 3 bases from V and 4 from J, leaving 12 bases between them. CDR3 in DNA: TGTGCCAGCAGTTTTTTGGTGGGTGTCACTGAAGCTTTCTTT. It encodes CASSFLVGVTEAFF.

This clonotype was seen ten or more times. This chain connects TRBV11-2 to TRBJ2-7; the match to TRBD2 covers 12 bases. In germline, CDR1 is SGHAT, CDR2 FQNNGV. V lost 2 bases and J lost 5; bases outside the gene matches: 13. The CDR3 consists of 18 residues. The CDR3 sequence: CASSLIPGTSGRGNEQYF. In DNA form, the CDR3 reads TGTGCCAGCAGCTTAATACCCGGGACTAGCGGGCGAGGAAACGAGCAGTACTTC.

The J gene is TRBJ2-3, the V gene TRBV5-1, with TRBD1 identical over 7 bases. Germline V gives CDR1 SGHRS, CDR2 YFSETQ. The V and J ends lost 5 bases and 3 bases, in that order; junction bases with no gene match: 6. The length of the CDR3 is 14 residues. Written as DNA, the CDR3 is TGCGCCAGCAGACCTACAGGGGAGACAGATACGCAGTATTTT. As protein: CASRPTGETDTQYF.

This sequence joins TRBV29-1 and TRBJ1-1; unclear D gene. The CDR3 runs to 10 residues. Looked up from germline, CDR1 is SQVTM and CDR2 is ANQGSEA. The V end was cut by 5 bases, the J end by 4 bases, with 5 bases between. The CDR3 protein is CSVLVTEAFF. CDR3 bases: TGCAGCGTTTTGGTCACTGAAGCTTTCTTT.

This clonotype was picked up many times. The rearrangement links TRBV5-1 to TRBJ2-1, with 8 bases that match TRBD2. This CDR3 is 16 amino acids long. Germline CDR1 and CDR2: SGHRS and YFSETQ. With V trimmed by 4 bases and J by 0 bases, 6 bases remained unmatched. CDR3 in amino acids: CASSAAGGPSYNEQFF. Here the CDR3 DNA reads TGCGCCAGCAGCGCGGCGGGAGGCCCCTCCTACAATGAGCAGTTCTTC.

Remarks on this clonotype: It is unclear where the CDR3 begins or ends on the DNA, so no DNA is shown, and the CDR3 is as TCRdb lists it. The rearrangement uses TRBV20-1 and TRBJ1-5. Including both end residues, the CDR3 is 17 amino acids long. CDR1 and CDR2 (germline): DFQATT, SNEGSKA (reference sequence). The CDR3 region is CCATRRQKDGLNQPQHF.

The chain uses TRBV5-8 and TRBJ1-1; D gene ambiguous. This CDR3 spans 16 amino acids. Germline loops: CDR1 SGHTS, CDR2 YDEGEE. Trimming took off 0 bases at V and 0 bases at J, with 12 bases between the two ends. CDR3: CASSLGTGYMNTEAFF. In DNA, the CDR3 is TGTGCCAGCAGCTTGGGTACGGGTTACATGAACACTGAAGCTTTCTTT. The entire variable domain, with the rest obtained from reference TRBV5-8 and TRBJ1-1, is as follows: EAGVTQSPTHLIKTRGQQATLRCSPISGHTSVYWYQQALGLGLQFLLWYDEGEERNRGNFPPRFSGRQFPNYSSELNVNALELEDSALYLCASSLGTGYMNTEAFFGQGTRLTVV.

This clonotype was observed a handful of times. This chain joins TRBV7-8 and TRBJ2-7; 12 positions match TRBD1. V lost 0 bases, J lost 7 bases, and 7 bases stayed unmatched. There are 16 residues in the CDR3. Germline V gene lookup returns CDR1 SGHVS and CDR2 FQNEAQ. The CDR3 region is CASSLAVGDRGQEQYF. For the CDR3, the DNA is TGTGCCAGCAGCTTAGCGGTAGGGGACAGGGGGCAGGAGCAGTACTTC.

The chain combines TRBV10-3 with TRBJ2-3; 9 bases agree with TRBD2. V lost 3 bases to trimming and J lost 1 base; unmatched junction nucleotides: 5. CDR3 length: 16 residues. Germline CDR1 ENHRY, CDR2 SYGVKD. This CDR3 reads CAISEGRLAGTDTQYF. The CDR3 DNA follows: TGTGCCATCAGTGAAGGGAGACTAGCGGGCACAGATACGCAGTATTTT.

This clonotype was picked up a small number of times. The chain recombines TRBV6-4 with TRBJ2-3; weak D call: TRBD1 (6 bases). Trimming left V 7 bases short and J 1 base short, with 21 bases between. Germline CDR1 is MRHNA and CDR2 is SNTAGT. This CDR3 region has 17 residues. The CDR3 nucleotides read TGTGCCAGCAAGGGGGACGGATTGCGTCTTCGCACAGATACGCAGTATTTT. Its translation is CASKGDGLRLRTDTQYF.